The rows below give T cell receptor beta chains drawn from one sample of a study of shared clonotypes between healthy human individuals. Some clones are missing from TCRdb's copy, which holds only in-frame ones; the method was immunoSEQ multiplex PCR. The sample lists approximately 2,000,000 clones, roughly 92% occurring once. Sequencing used naive CD4+ T cells from PBMCs. All receptors derive from a man between 18 and 35 years old in good health. Some clones in this sample may be carry-over from other donors' samples. Both conserved end residues are part of each CDR3. Each record gives: V gene, CDR3 protein.

TRBV5-1 | CASSLGLAGVEETQYF
TRBV6-5 | CASSYSFRVEYGYTF
TRBV4-1 | CASSPSSRVNTEAFF
TRBV18 | CASSPPTGKGKLFF
TRBV4-1 | CASSQVPGQGAKQYF
TRBV6-5 | CASSGTSGSYEQYF
TRBV12-5 | CASGFGERETQYF
TRBV5-1 | CASSSGTRYSGELFF
TRBV10-3 | CAISEGNTIYF
TRBV15 | CATSAGPGNTIYF
TRBV18 | CASSPWGDEQFF
TRBV19 | CASSAWSRGSVNEKLFF
TRBV4-1 | CASSQVWGNDGYTF
TRBV11-3 | CASSPGQGSQYF
TRBV5-4 | CASSSISGAGTDTQYF
TRBV28 | CASSLPPGLGYNEQFF
TRBV5-1 | CASSLGGRLNTGELFF
TRBV11-2 | CASSYTGTGANYGYTF
TRBV4-1 | CASSHPQGMNTGELFF
TRBV28 | CASTYAGAGAPYEQYF
TRBV28 | CASSLANEKLFF
TRBV2 | CASRMPRDRALMNTEAFF
TRBV7-8 | CASSLVGGNYGYTF
TRBV18 | CASSQSRDPVTGELFF
TRBV9 | CASSVLTGGSDYTF
TRBV6-5 | CASSRSNPTDTQYF